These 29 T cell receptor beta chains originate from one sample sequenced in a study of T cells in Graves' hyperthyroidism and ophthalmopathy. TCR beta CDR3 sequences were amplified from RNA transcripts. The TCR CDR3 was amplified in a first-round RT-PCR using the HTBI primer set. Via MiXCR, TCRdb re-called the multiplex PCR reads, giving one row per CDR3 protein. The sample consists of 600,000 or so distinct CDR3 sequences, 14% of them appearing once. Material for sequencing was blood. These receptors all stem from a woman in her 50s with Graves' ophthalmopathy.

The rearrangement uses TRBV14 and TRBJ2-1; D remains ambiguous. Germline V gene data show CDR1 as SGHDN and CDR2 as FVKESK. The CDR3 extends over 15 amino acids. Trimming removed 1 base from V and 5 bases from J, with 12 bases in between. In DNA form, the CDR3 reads TGTGCCAGCAGCCAAGGGGTCGGCGTCGACAATGAGCAGTTCTTC. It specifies CASSQGVGVDNEQFF. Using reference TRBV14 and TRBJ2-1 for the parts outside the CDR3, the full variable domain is EAGVTQFPSHSVIEKGQTVTLRCDPISGHDNLYWYRRVMGKEIKFLLHFVKESKQDESGMPNNRFLAERTGGTYSTLKVQPAELEDSGVYFCASSQGVGVDNEQFFGPGTRLTVL.

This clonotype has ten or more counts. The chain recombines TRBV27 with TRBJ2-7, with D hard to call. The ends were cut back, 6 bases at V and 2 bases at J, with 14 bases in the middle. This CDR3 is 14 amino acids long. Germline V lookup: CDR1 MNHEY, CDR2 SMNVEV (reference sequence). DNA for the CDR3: TGTGCCAGCAGCCATTCCGGGCCAACCTACGAGCAGTACTTC. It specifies CASSHSGPTYEQYF.

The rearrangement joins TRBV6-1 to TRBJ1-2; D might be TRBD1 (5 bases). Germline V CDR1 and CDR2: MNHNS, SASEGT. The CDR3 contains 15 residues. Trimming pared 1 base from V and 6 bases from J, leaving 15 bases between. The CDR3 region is CASSEGPGIPHGYTF. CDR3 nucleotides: TGTGCCAGCAGTGAAGGCCCAGGGATCCCCCATGGCTACACCTTC.

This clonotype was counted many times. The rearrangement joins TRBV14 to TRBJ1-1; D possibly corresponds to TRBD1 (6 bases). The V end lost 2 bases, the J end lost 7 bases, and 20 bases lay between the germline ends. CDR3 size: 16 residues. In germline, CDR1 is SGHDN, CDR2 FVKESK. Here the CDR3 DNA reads TGTGCCAGCAGCCAATGGGGTCGAGGGGGAAAGGGTGAAGCTTTCTTT. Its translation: CASSQWGRGGKGEAFF.

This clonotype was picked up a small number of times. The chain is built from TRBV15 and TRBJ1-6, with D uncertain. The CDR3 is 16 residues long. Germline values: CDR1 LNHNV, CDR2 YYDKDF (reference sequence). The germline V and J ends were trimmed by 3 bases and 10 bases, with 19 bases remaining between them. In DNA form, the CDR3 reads TGTGCCACCAGCAGGGTATCAGGAGTGGGAGGATCACCCCTCCACTTT. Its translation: CATSRVSGVGGSPLHF.

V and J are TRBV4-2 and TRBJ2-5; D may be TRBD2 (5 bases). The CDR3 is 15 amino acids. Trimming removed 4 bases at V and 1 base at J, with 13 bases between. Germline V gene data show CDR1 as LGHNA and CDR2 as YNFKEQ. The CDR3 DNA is TGTGCCAGCAGCCCAGAGTTTGGGAGCCAAGAGACCCAGTACTTC. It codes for CASSPEFGSQETQYF.

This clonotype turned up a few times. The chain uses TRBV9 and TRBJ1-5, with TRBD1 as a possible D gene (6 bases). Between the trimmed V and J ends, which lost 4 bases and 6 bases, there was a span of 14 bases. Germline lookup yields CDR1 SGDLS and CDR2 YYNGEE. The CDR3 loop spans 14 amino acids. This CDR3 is CASSPGGGPQPQHF. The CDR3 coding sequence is TGTGCCAGCAGCCCGGGAGGGGGTCCTCAGCCCCAGCATTTT.

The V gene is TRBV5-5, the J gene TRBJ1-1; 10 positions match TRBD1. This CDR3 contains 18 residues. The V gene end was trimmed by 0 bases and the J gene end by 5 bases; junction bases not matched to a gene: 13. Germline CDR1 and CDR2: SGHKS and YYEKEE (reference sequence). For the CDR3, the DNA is TGTGCCAGCAGCTTGGGGGCCGGGACAGGGGACCTCCCTACTGAAGCTTTCTTT. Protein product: CASSLGAGTGDLPTEAFF. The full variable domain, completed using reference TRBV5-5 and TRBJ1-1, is DAGVTQSPTHLIKTRGQQVTLRCSPISGHKSVSWYQQVLGQGPQFIFQYYEKEERGRGNFPDRFSARQFPNYSSELNVNALLLGDSALYLCASSLGAGTGDLPTEAFFGQGTRLTVV.

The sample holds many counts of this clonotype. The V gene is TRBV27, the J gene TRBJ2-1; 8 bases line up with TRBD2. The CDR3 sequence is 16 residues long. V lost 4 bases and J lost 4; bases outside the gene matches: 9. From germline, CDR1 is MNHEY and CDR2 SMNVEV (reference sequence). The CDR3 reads CASSSGAGVLYNEQFF. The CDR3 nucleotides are TGTGCCAGCAGTTCGGGAGCGGGAGTATTGTACAATGAGCAGTTCTTC.

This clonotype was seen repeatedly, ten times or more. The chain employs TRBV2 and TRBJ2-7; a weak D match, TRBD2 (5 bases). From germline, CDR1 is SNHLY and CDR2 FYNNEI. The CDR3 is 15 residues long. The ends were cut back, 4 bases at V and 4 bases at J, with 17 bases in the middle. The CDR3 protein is CASSAREGLGYEQYF. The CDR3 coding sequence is TGTGCCAGCAGTGCGCGCGAGGGCCTGGGGTACGAGCAGTACTTC.

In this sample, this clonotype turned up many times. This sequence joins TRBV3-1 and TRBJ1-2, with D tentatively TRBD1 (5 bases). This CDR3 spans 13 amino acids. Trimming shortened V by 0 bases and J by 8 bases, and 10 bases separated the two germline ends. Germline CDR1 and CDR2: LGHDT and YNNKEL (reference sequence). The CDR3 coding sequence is TGTGCCAGCAGCCAAGATGACAGAGGCGGCTACACCTTC. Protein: CASSQDDRGGYTF.

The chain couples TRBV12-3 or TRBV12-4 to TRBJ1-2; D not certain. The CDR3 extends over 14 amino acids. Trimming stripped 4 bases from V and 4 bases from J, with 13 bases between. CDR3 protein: CASSSADWSYGYTF. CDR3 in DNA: TGTGCCAGCAGTTCAGCCGATTGGTCCTATGGCTACACCTTC.

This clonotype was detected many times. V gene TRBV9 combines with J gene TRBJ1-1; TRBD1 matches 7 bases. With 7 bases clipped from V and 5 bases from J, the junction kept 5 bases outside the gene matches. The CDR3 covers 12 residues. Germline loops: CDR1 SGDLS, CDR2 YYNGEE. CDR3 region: CASSPQGTEAFF. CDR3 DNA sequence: TGTGCCAGCTCACCACAGGGGACTGAAGCTTTCTTT.

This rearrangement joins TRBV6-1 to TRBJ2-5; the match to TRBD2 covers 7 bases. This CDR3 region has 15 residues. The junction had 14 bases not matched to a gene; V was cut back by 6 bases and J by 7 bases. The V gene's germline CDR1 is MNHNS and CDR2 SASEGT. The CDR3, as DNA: TGTGCCAGCAGCCCCTTTTTAGGGGAGCGGGGGACCCAGTACTTC. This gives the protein CASSPFLGERGTQYF.

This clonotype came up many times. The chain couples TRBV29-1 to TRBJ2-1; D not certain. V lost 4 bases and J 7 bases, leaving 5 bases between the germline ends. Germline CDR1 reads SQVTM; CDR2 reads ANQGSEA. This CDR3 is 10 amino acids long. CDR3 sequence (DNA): TGCAGCGTTGGAGGAAATGAGCAGTTCTTC. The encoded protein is CSVGGNEQFF.

The CDR3 coding sequence is TGTGCCAGCAGTTTACCCAGGCGCTCCATCTATGGCTACACCTTC. Protein: CASSLPRRSIYGYTF. The genes are TRBV6-2 or TRBV6-3 and TRBJ1-2; D call uncertain. Germline-derived CDR1 and CDR2 are MNHEY and SVGEGT. The CDR3 spans 15 residues. Trimming pared 4 bases from V and 4 bases from J, leaving 16 bases between.

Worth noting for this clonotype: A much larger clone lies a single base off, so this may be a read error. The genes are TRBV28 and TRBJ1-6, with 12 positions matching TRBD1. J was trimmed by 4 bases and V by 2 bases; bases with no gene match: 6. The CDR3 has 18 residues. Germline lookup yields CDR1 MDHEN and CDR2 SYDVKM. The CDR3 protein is CASSLGDRGRPYNSPLHF. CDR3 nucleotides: TGTGCCAGCAGTTTAGGGGACAGGGGGCGCCCTTATAATTCACCCCTCCACTTT.

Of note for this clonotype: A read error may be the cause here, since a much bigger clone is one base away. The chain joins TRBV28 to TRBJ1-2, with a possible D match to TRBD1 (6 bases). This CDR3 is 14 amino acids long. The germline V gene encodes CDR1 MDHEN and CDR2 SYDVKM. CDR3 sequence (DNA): TGTGCCAGCAGACCTATCGGACAGTCCTATGGCTACATCTTC. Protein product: CASRPIGQSYGYIF.

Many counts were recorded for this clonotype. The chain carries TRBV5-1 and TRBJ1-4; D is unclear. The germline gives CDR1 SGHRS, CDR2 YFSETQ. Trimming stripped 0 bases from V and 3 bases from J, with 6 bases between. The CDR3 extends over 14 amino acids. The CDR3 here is CASSLVAANEKLFF. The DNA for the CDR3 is TGCGCCAGCAGCTTGGTTGCCGCTAATGAAAAACTGTTTTTT.

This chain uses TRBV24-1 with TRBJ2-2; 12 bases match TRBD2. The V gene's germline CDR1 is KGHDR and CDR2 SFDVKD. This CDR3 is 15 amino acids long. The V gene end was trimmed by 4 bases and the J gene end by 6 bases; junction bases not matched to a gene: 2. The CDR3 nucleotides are TGTGCCACCAGTGACGGACTAGCGGGATCCGGGGAGCTGTTTTTT. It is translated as CATSDGLAGSGELFF.

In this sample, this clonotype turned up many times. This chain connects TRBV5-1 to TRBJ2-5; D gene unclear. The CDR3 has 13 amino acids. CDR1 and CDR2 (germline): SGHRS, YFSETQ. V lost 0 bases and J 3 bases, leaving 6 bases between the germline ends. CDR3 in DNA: TGCGCCAGCAGCTTGGCCGCGGAAGAGACCCAGTACTTC. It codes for CASSLAAEETQYF. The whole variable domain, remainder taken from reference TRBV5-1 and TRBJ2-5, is KAGVTQTPRYLIKTRGQQVTLSCSPISGHRSVSWYQQTPGQGLQFLFEYFSETQRNKGNFPGRFSGRQFSNSRSEMNVSTLELGDSALYLCASSLAAEETQYFGPGTRLLVL.

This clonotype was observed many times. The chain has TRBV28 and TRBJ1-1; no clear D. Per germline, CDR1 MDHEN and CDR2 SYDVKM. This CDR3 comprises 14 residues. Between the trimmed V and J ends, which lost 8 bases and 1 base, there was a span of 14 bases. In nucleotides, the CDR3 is TGTGCCAGCTCACCACCGGCAGGGAACACTGAAGCTTTCTTT. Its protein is CASSPPAGNTEAFF.

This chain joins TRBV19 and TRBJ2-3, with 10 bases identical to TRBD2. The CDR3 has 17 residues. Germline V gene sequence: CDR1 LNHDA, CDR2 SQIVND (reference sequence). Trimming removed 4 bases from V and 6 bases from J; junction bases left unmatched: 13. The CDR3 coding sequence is TGTGCCAGTAGTACGCCCACCAGCGGGAGGGGGGGGGATACGCAGTATTTT. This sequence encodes CASSTPTSGRGGDTQYF. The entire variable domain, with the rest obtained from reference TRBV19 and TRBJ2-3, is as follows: DGGITQSPKYLFRKEGQNVTLSCEQNLNHDAMYWYRQDPGQGLRLIYYSQIVNDFQKGDIAEGYSVSREKKESFPLTVTSAQKNPTAFYLCASSTPTSGRGGDTQYFGPGTRLTVL.

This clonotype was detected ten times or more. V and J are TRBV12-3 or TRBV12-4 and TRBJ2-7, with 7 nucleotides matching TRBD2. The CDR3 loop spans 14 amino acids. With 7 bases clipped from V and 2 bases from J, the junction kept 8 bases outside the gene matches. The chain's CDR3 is CASTIFGGAYEQYF. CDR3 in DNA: TGTGCCAGCACCATTTTTGGGGGGGCCTACGAGCAGTACTTC.

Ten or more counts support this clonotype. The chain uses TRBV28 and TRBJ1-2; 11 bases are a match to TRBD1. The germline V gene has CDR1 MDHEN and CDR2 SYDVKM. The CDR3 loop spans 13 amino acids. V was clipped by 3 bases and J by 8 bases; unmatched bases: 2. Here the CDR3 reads CASSLDRGRGYTF. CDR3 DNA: TGTGCCAGCAGTTTGGACAGGGGGCGGGGCTACACCTTC.

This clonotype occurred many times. The DNA for the CDR3 is TGTGCCTACGCGGACGAGTACCTGACCCACTACGAGCAGTACTTC. Protein product: CAYADEYLTHYEQYF. The rearrangement uses TRBV30 and TRBJ2-7; D uncertain. The CDR3 totals 15 residues. The V gene's germline CDR1 is GTSNPN and CDR2 SVGIG (reference sequence). Trimming stripped 7 bases from V and 3 bases from J, with 22 bases between.

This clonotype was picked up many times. CDR3 sequence: CASSPRLAGDTQYF. Here the CDR3 DNA reads TGTGCCAGCAGCCCACGACTAGCGGGAGATACGCAGTATTTT. This chain joins TRBV14 and TRBJ2-3; TRBD2 matches 10 bases. CDR1 is SGHDN and CDR2 is FVKESK in the germline V gene. The trim removed 4 bases at V and 5 bases at J, leaving 3 bases unmatched. The CDR3 is made up of 14 amino acids.

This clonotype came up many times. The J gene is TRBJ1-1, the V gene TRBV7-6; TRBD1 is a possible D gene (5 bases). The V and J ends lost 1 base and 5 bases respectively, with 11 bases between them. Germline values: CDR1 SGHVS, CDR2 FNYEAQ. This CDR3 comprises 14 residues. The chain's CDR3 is CASSLGGTLTEAFF. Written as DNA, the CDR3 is TGTGCCAGCAGCTTAGGAGGGACTCTGACTGAAGCTTTCTTT.

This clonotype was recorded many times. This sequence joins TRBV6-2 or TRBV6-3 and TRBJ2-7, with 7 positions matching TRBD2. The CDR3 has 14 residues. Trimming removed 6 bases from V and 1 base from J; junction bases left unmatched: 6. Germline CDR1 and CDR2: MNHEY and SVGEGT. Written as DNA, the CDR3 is TGTGCCAGCAGGTCTACTAGCGAGTCCTACGAGCAGTACTTC. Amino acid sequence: CASRSTSESYEQYF.